These T cell receptor beta chains were read from a single sample in a study of shared clonotypes between healthy human individuals. The repertoire was sequenced with immunoSEQ multiplex PCR; TCRdb's copy has only in-frame clones and lacks some. The sample yields around 2.5 million clones, roughly 93% seen once. Sequenced input: naive CD4+ T cells from PBMCs. These receptors came from a man between 18 and 29 years old in good health. Some clones in this sample may be carry-over from other donors' samples. Each CDR3 is given with its conserved first and last residue. D genes are given only for firm matches. Rows may omit the clone size; those that give it use once, few, many or a size class.

cdr3_length j_call d_call v_call clone_size cdr3_nt cdr3_aa
14 TRBJ1-1 NA TRBV2 NA TGTGCCAGCAGGGGGGCGTCGGTATTCGCTGAAGCTTTCTTT CASRGASVFAEAFF
18 TRBJ2-1 NA TRBV11-2 NA TGTGCCAGCAGCTTAGATATACGACGGTTGAGCTCCTACAATGAGCAGTTCTTC CASSLDIRRLSSYNEQFF
14 TRBJ2-3 NA TRBV9 NA TGTGCCAGCAGCGTAGAGTCGGGAACAGATACGCAGTATTTT CASSVESGTDTQYF
15 TRBJ2-2 NA TRBV7-3 NA TGTGCCAGCAGCCCAGGGCCATGGGACACCGGGGAGCTGTTTTTT CASSPGPWDTGELFF
15 TRBJ1-5 NA TRBV5-1 once TGCGCCAGCAGCTTGGCCCCGGGGATCAATCAGCCCCAGCATTTT CASSLAPGINQPQHF
17 TRBJ2-2 TRBD2 TRBV5-1 NA TGCGCCAGCAGGACGCTGACTAGCGGGAGTTTCACCGGGGAGCTGTTTTTT CASRTLTSGSFTGELFF
14 TRBJ2-1 NA TRBV21-1 NA TGTGCCAGCGGATTAAAGGAGGTCTTCAATGAGCAGTTCTTC CASGLKEVFNEQFF
12 TRBJ2-1 NA TRBV6-6 NA TGTGCCAGCAGTTCCGCCCCGGCGGGGCAGTTCTTC CASSSAPAGQFF
15 TRBJ2-1 NA TRBV5-4 NA TGTGCCAGCAGCTTCCGATCTGGCTCCTACAATGAGCAGTTCTTC CASSFRSGSYNEQFF
10 TRBJ1-4 NA TRBV2 few TGTGCCGGAAAAAACGAAAAACTGTTTTTT CAGKNEKLFF
13 TRBJ2-2 NA TRBV12-5 NA TGTGCTAGTGCCATAAGACTCTCCGGGGAGCTGTTTTTT CASAIRLSGELFF
16 TRBJ1-3 NA TRBV7-2 NA TGTGCCAGCAGCTTAGCGCACAGGGTACGTGCGGACACCATATATTTT CASSLAHRVRADTIYF
16 TRBJ1-1 NA TRBV4-2 NA TGTGCCAGCAGCCTCCCGAAGCTGGAGGGGAACACTGAAGCTTTCTTT CASSLPKLEGNTEAFF
17 TRBJ1-3 NA TRBV27 once TGTGCCAGCAGCGCCGCTGCCGCAGTAGGGGCTGGAAACACCATATATTTT CASSAAAAVGAGNTIYF
16 TRBJ1-2 TRBD1 TRBV4-2 NA TGTGCCAGCAGCCACCCCGGGACAGGGAAGGCCGATGGCTACACCTTC CASSHPGTGKADGYTF
15 TRBJ1-1 NA TRBV6-1 NA TGTGCCAGCAGTGATTCGCGGTATATGAACACTGAAGCTTTCTTT CASSDSRYMNTEAFF
19 TRBJ2-4 TRBD2 TRBV9 NA TGTGCCAGCAGCGTAGACCCGGGACTAGCGGGAGCGGCCAAAAACATTCAGTACTTC CASSVDPGLAGAAKNIQYF
13 TRBJ1-1 NA TRBV6-5 few TGTGCCAGCAGACGACAGATGAACACTGAAGCTTTCTTT CASRRQMNTEAFF
15 TRBJ2-7 NA TRBV19 NA TGTGCCAGTAGCCGTCCCCGAGACGCCCCTCTAGAGCAGTACTTC CASSRPRDAPLEQYF
15 TRBJ1-4 NA TRBV7-9 NA TGTGCCAGCACCGGCCGGGGGAGGGAAGCAGGAAAACTGTTTTTT CASTGRGREAGKLFF
14 TRBJ2-3 NA TRBV2 NA TGTGCCAGCAGCGACAGGGAGGCCACAGATACGCAGTATTTT CASSDREATDTQYF
14 TRBJ2-2 NA TRBV28 NA TGTGCCAGCGGGGGGCAGGGGAGTACCGGGGAGCTGTTTTTT CASGGQGSTGELFF
13 TRBJ2-1 TRBD1 TRBV7-2 NA TGTGCCAGCAGTAAAGGGGGCCACAATGAGCAGTTCTTC CASSKGGHNEQFF
15 TRBJ2-5 TRBD1 TRBV30 NA TGTGCCGGGTGGACAGGGCCTATTTCACAAGAGACCCAGTACTTC CAGWTGPISQETQYF
15 TRBJ1-4 NA TRBV6-1 NA TGTGCCAGCAGCCTACACAGTTCCTTTAATGAAAAACTGTTTTTT CASSLHSSFNEKLFF
15 TRBJ2-1 NA TRBV6-6 NA TGTGCCAGCAGTTACGAACAGGCCCTTACCAATGAGCAGTTCTTC CASSYEQALTNEQFF
12 TRBJ1-2 NA TRBV7-2 NA TGTGCCAGCAGCCAGAACTACTATGGCTACACCTTC CASSQNYYGYTF
13 TRBJ1-5 TRBD1 TRBV28 NA TGTGCCAGCATGGACAGGGGATATCAGCCCCAGCATTTT CASMDRGYQPQHF
15 TRBJ1-3 NA TRBV27 once TGTGCCAGGCAGGGTGCGGGTAGGTCTGGAAACACCATATATTTT CARQGAGRSGNTIYF
14 TRBJ2-7 TRBD2 TRBV28 NA TGTGCCAGCTGCCTTAGCGGGAGCTCCTACGAGCAGTACTTC CASCLSGSSYEQYF
13 TRBJ2-3 NA TRBV29-1 NA TGCAGCGTTGGATCTAGGTTCACAGATACGCAGTATTTT CSVGSRFTDTQYF
15 TRBJ2-7 NA TRBV19 NA TGTGCCAGTAGTTTACGAGGTACGAGGAGGTACGAGCAGTACTTC CASSLRGTRRYEQYF
14 TRBJ2-5 TRBD2 TRBV2 NA TGTGCCAGCAGGGGCGGGAGGTGGGAAGAGACCCAGTACTTC CASRGGRWEETQYF
13 TRBJ2-7 TRBD1 TRBV7-9 NA TGTGCCAGCAGCCTACAGGGGGCCTACGAGCAGTACTTC CASSLQGAYEQYF
15 TRBJ2-7 NA TRBV9 NA TGTGCCAGCAGCGTAGCCGGCACCTACTCCTACGAGCAGTACTTC CASSVAGTYSYEQYF
14 TRBJ2-1 NA TRBV14 NA TGTGCCAGCAGCCTGAACGTCGGGAGTAATGAGCAGTTCTTC CASSLNVGSNEQFF
16 TRBJ1-5 TRBD1 TRBV19 once TGTGCCAGTAGTATAGCAACCACAGGGGGTCATCAGCCCCAGCATTTT CASSIATTGGHQPQHF
15 TRBJ1-5 NA TRBV28 NA TGTGCCAGCACTTCTCGTCCACAGAACGGTCAGCCCCAGCATTTT CASTSRPQNGQPQHF
15 TRBJ1-6 NA TRBV7-2 NA TGTGCCAGCAGCTTAGGGATTGATCGGAATTCACCCCTCCACTTT CASSLGIDRNSPLHF
17 TRBJ2-1 TRBD2 TRBV6-1 NA TGTGCCAGCAGTGAAATTGGGGCGGGAGATCTCTACAATGAGCAGTTCTTC CASSEIGAGDLYNEQFF
18 TRBJ1-2 NA TRBV5-6 NA TGTGCCAGCAGACCACCCTTTTACTCCCGGGGGGAGCCCTATGGCTACACCTTC CASRPPFYSRGEPYGYTF